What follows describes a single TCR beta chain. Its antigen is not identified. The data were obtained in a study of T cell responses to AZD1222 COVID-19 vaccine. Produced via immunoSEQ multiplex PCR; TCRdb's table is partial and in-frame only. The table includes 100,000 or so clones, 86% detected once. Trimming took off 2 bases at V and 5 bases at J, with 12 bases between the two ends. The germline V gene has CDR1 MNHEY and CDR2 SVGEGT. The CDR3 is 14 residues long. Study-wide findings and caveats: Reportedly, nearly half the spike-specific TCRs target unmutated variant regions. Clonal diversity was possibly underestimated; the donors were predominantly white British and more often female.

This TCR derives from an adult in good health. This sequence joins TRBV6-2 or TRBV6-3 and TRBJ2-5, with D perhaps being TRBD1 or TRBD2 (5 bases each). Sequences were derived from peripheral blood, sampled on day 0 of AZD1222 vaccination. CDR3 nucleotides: TGTGCCAGCAGTTACCCTGGGGGATTGGAGACCCAGTACTTC. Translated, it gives CASSYPGGLETQYF.